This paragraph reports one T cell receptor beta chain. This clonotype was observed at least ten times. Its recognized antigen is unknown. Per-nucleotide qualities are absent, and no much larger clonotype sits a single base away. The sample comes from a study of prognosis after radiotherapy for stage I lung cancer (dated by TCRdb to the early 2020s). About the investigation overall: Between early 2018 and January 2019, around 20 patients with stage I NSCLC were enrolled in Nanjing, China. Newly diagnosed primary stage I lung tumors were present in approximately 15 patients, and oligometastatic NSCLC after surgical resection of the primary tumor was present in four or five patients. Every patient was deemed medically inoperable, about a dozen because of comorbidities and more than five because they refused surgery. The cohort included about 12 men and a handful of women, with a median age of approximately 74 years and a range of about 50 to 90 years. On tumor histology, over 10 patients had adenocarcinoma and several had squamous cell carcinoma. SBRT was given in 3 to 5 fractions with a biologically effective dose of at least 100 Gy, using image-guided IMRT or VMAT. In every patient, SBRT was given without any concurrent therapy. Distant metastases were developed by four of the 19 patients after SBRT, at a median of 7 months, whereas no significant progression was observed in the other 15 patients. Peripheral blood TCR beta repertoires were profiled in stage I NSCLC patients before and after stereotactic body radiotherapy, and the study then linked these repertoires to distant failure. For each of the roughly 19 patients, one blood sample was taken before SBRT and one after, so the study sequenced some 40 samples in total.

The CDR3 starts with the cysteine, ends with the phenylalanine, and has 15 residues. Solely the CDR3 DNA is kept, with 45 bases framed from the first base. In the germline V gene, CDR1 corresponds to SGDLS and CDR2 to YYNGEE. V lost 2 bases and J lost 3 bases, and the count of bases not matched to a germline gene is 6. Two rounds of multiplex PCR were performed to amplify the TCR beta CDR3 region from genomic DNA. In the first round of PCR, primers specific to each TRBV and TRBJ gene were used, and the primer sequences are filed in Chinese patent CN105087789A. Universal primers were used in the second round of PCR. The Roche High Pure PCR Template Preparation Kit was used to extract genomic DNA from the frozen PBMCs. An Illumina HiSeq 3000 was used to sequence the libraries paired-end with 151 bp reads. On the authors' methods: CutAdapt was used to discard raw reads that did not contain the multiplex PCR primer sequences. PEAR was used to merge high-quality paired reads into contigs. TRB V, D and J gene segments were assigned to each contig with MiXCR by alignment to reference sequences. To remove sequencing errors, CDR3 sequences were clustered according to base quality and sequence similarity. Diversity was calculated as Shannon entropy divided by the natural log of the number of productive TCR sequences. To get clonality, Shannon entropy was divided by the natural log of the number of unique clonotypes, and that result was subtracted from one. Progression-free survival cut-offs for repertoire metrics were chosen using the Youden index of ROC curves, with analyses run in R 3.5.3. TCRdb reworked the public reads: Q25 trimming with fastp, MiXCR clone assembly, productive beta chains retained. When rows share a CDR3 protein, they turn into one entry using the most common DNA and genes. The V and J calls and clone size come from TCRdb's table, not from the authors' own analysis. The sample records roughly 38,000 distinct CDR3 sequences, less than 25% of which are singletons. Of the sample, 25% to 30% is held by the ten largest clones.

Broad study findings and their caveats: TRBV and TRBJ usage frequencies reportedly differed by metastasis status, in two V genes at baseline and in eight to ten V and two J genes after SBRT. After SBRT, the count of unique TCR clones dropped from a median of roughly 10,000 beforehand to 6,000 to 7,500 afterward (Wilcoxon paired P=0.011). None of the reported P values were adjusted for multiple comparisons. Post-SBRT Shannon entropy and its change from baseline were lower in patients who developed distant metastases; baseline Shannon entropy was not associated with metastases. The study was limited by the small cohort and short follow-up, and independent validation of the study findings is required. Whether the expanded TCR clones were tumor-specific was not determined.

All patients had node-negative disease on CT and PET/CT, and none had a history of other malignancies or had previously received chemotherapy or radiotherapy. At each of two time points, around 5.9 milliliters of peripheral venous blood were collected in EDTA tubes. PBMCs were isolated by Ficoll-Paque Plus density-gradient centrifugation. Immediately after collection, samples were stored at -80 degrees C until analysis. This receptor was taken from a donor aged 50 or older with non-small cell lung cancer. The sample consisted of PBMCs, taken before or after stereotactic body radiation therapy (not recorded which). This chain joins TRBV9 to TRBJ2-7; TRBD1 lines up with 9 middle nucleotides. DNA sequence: TGTGCCAGCAGCGTCCGGGACAGGGACCACTACGAGCAGTACTTC. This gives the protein CASSVRDRDHYEQYF.